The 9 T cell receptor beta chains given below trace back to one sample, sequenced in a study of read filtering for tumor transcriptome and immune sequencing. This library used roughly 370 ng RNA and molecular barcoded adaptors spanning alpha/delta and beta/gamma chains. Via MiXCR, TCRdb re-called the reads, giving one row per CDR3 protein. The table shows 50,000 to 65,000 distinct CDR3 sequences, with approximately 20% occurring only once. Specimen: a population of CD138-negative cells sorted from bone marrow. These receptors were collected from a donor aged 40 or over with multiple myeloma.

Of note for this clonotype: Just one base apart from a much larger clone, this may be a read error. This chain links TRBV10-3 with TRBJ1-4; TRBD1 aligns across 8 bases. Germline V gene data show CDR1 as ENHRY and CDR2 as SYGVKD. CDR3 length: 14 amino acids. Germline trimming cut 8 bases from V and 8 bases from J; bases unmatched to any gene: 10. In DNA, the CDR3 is TGTGCCATCGGTCCTTCACAGGGGGACGAAAAACTGTTTTTT. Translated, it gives CAIGPSQGDEKLFF.

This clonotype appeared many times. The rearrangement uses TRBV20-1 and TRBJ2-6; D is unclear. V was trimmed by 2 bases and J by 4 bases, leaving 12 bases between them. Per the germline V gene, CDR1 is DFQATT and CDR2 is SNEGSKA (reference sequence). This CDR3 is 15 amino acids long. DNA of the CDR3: TGCAGTGCTAGACCCGGTGCGGCGGGGGCCAACGTCCTGACTTTC. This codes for CSARPGAAGANVLTF.

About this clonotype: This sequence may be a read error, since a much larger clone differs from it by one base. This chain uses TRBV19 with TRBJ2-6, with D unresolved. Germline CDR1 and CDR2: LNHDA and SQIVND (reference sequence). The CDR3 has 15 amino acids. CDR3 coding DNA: TGTGCCCGTAGTATTGAAGGGACTGGGGCCAACGTCCTGACTTTC. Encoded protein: CARSIEGTGANVLTF.

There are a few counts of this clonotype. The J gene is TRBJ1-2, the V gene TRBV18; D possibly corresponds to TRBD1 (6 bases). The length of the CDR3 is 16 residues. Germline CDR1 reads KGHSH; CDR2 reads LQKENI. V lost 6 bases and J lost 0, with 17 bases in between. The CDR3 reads CASSVDRVSSNYGYTF. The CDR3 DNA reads TGTGCCAGCTCGGTGGACAGAGTTTCCTCTAACTATGGCTACACCTTC.

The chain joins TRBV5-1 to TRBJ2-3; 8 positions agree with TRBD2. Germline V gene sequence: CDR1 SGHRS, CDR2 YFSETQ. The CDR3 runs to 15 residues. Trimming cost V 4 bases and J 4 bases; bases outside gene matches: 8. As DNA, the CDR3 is TGCGCCAGCAGCAGGTCGGGGGGGATCGCAGATACGCAGTATTTT. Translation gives CASSRSGGIADTQYF.

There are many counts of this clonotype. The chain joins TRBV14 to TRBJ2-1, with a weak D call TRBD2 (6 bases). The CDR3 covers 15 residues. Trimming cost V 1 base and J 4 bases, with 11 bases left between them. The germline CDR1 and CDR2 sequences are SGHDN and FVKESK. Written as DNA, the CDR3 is TGTGCCAGCAGCCAAGCTCGACGGGGGTACAATGAGCAGTTCTTC. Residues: CASSQARRGYNEQFF.

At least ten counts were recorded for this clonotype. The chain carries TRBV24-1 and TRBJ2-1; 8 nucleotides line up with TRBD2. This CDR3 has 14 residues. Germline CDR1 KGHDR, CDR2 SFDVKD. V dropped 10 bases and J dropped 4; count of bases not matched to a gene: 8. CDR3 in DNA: TGTGCCACAGCAACTAGCGGATCTTACAATGAGCAGTTCTTC. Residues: CATATSGSYNEQFF.

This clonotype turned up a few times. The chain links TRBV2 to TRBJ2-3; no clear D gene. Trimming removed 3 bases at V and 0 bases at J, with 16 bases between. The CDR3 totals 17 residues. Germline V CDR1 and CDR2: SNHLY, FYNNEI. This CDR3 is CASSDSIPGPSTDTQYF. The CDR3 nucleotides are TGTGCCAGCAGTGATTCCATACCGGGCCCAAGCACAGATACGCAGTATTTT.

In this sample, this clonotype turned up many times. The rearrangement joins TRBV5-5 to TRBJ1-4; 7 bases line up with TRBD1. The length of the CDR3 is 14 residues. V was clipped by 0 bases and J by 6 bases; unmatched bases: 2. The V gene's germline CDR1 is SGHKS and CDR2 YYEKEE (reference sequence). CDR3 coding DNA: TGTGCCAGCAGCTTGGGACAGGGCGATGAAAAACTGTTTTTT. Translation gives CASSLGQGDEKLFF.